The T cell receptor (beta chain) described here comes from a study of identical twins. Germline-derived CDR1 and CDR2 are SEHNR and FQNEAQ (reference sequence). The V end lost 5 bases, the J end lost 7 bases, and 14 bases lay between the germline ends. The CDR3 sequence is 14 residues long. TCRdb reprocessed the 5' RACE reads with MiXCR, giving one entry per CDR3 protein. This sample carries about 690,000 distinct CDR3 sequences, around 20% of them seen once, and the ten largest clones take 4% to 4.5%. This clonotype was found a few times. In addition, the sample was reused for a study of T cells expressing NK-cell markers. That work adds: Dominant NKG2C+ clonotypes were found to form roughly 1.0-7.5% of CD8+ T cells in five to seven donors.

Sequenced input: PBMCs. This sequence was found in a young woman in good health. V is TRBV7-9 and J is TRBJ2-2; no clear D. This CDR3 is CASSIQTVGGELFF. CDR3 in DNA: TGTGCCAGCAGCATACAGACGGTCGGCGGGGAGCTGTTTTTT. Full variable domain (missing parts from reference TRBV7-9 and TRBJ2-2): DTGVSQNPRHKITKRGQNVTFRCDPISEHNRLYWYRQTLGQGPEFLTYFQNEAQLEKSRLLSDRFSAERPKGSFSTLEIQRTEQGDSAMYLCASSIQTVGGELFFGEGSRLTVL.